This is a list of T cell receptor beta chains from one sample in a study of T-cell reconstitution after alpha-beta-depleted transplantation in children. MiXCR, run by TCRdb on the PCR reads, gives a single entry per CDR3 protein. The sample lists about 980,000 distinct CDR3 sequences; under 30% were seen once. The sequencing here drew on PBMCs, mostly from graft donor cells, taken 360 days after TCRalphabeta/CD19-depleted stem cell transplant. Every receptor here comes from a boy under three years old who had a stem cell transplant for SCID, so the T cells may come from the graft donor. Each CDR3 is given with its conserved first and last residue. The D gene is left open where the match is weak. Clone size appears in some rows only: once, few, many, or a class for an expanded clone.

j_call v_call d_call clone_size cdr3_aa cdr3_nt
TRBJ2-1 TRBV5-1 - few CASSQRPNEQFF TGCGCCAGCAGCCAGAGGCCCAATGAGCAGTTCTTC
TRBJ1-2 TRBV6-1 TRBD1 - CASRRGPQGANGYTF TGTGCCAGCAGGCGCGGGCCACAGGGGGCCAATGGCTACACCTTC
TRBJ2-5 TRBV4-3 TRBD2 few CASSQGLAGDQETQYF TGCGCCAGCAGCCAAGGACTAGCGGGAGACCAAGAGACCCAGTACTTC
TRBJ2-7 TRBV18 - - CASSPVRYEQYF TGTGCCAGCTCACCAGTTCGTTACGAGCAGTACTTC
TRBJ2-7 TRBV20-1 - - CSARATSPNEQYF TGCAGTGCTAGGGCCACTAGCCCGAACGAGCAGTACTTC
TRBJ1-1 TRBV29-1 - - CSVGRFAEAFF TGCAGCGTTGGCAGGTTCGCTGAAGCTTTCTTT
TRBJ2-7 TRBV6-5 - few CASSYGELAQQYF TGTGCCAGCAGTTATGGGGAACTAGCACAGCAGTACTTC
TRBJ2-7 TRBV29-1 - few CSVVSRNSYEQYF TGCAGCGTCGTCTCGCGGAACTCCTACGAGCAGTACTTC
TRBJ2-4 TRBV7-8 TRBD1 - CASSLDVRTGKNIQYF TGTGCCAGCAGCTTAGATGTCCGGACAGGGAAAAACATTCAGTACTTC
TRBJ1-4 TRBV6-2/TRBV6-3 - few CASRVRLNEKLFF TGTGCCAGCAGAGTCAGGCTCAATGAAAAACTGTTTTTT
TRBJ1-2 TRBV7-2 - - CASSQSRGYGYTF TGTGCCAGCAGCCAGTCCCGGGGCTATGGCTACACCTTC
TRBJ2-2 TRBV28 TRBD2 - CASSYQLAGGSGELFF TGTGCCAGCAGTTATCAACTAGCGGGGGGCTCCGGGGAGCTGTTTTTT
TRBJ2-4 TRBV7-9 - few CASSDSTVPKNIQYF TGTGCCAGCAGCGACTCGACAGTTCCCAAAAACATTCAGTACTTC
TRBJ2-7 TRBV5-1 TRBD1 - CASSLRSDRIYEQYF TGCGCCAGCAGCTTGAGATCGGACAGGATCTACGAGCAGTACTTC
TRBJ2-3 TRBV6-5 TRBD1 - CASRPTGGGLGTDTQYF TGTGCCAGCAGGCCTACAGGGGGCGGCCTTGGCACAGATACGCAGTATTTT
TRBJ2-5 TRBV10-3 - few CAISEGGRQALQETQYF TGTGCCATCAGTGAGGGGGGGAGGCAGGCTCTCCAAGAGACCCAGTACTTC
TRBJ1-1 TRBV5-1 TRBD1 - CASSVRDRGIRGNTEAFF TGCGCCAGCAGCGTCCGGGACAGGGGGATTAGGGGTAACACTGAAGCTTTCTTT
TRBJ2-5 TRBV2 TRBD1 - CASSKLPRGRSETQYF TGTGCCAGCAGTAAACTTCCCAGGGGGCGTTCAGAGACCCAGTACTTC
TRBJ2-7 TRBV20-1 - - CSAVRDSSYEQYF TGCAGTGCTGTCCGGGATAGCTCCTACGAGCAGTACTTC
TRBJ2-5 TRBV5-1 - few CASSLGGGLQETQYF TGCGCCAGCAGTCTCGGGGGCGGATTACAAGAGACCCAGTACTTC
TRBJ1-1 TRBV29-1 - few CSVRQSLVRTEAFF TGCAGCGTTCGACAGAGCCTGGTGAGGACTGAAGCTTTCTTT
TRBJ2-3 TRBV28 TRBD2 - CASSPGTSQDTQYF TGTGCCAGCAGCCCCGGGACTAGCCAGGATACGCAGTATTTT